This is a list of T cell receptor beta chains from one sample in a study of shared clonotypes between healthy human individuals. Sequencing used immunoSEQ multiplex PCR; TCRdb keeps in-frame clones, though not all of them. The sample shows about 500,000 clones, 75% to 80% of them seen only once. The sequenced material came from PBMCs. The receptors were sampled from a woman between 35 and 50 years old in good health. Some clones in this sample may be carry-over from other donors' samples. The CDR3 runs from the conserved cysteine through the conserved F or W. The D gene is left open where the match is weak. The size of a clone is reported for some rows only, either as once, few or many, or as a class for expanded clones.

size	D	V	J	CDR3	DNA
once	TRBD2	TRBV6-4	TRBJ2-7	CASSLGTSGVYEQYF	TGTGCCAGCAGTCTTGGGACTAGCGGGGTCTACGAGCAGTACTTC
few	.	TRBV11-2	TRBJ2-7	CASSLGLLSYEQYF	TGTGCCAGCAGCTTGGGACTCCTCTCCTACGAGCAGTACTTC
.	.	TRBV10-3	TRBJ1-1	CAISELGTEAFF	TGTGCCATCAGTGAGCTGGGGACTGAAGCTTTCTTT
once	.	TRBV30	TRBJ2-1	CAWNPTGLGLNEQFF	TGTGCCTGGAACCCAACAGGGTTGGGGCTCAATGAGCAGTTCTTC
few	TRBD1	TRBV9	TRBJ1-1	CASSVDLQGEAFF	TGTGCCAGCAGCGTAGACCTACAGGGGGAAGCTTTCTTT
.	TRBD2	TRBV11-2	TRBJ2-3	CASSSGLAADTQYF	TGTGCCAGCAGCTCCGGACTAGCGGCAGATACGCAGTATTTT
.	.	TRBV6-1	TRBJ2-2	CASSGGLNTGELFF	TGTGCCAGCAGTGGGGGACTGAACACCGGGGAGCTGTTTTTT
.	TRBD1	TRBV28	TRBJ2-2	CASSLRGRYTGELFF	TGTGCCAGCAGCTTGAGGGGGCGGTACACCGGGGAGCTGTTTTTT
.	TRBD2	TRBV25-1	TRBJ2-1	CASSGLAGGYNEQFF	TGTGCCAGCAGTGGCTTAGCGGGAGGCTACAATGAGCAGTTCTTC
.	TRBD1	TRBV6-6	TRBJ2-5	CASSYYPGQGETQYF	TGTGCCAGCAGTTACTACCCGGGACAGGGAGAGACCCAGTACTTC
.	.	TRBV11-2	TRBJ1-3	CASSLARDSGNTIYF	TGTGCCAGCAGCTTAGCTCGGGACTCTGGAAACACCATATATTTT
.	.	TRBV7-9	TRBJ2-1	CASSLRGSSYNEQFF	TGTGCCAGCAGCTTACGGGGCAGCTCCTACAATGAGCAGTTCTTC
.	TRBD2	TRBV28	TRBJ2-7	CASSLTSGGTYEQYF	TGTGCCAGCAGTTTAACTAGCGGGGGGACCTACGAGCAGTACTTC
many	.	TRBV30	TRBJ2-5	CAWGRETQYF	TGTGCCTGGGGCCGAGAGACCCAGTACTTC
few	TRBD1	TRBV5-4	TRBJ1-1	CASSPAPGQHTEAFF	TGTGCCAGCAGCCCCGCCCCGGGACAGCACACTGAAGCTTTCTTT
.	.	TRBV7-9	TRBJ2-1	CASSLETRGGEQFF	TGTGCCAGCAGCTTAGAGACCCGAGGCGGGGAGCAGTTCTTC
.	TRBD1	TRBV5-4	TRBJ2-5	CASTSTGTSETQYF	TGTGCCAGCACCTCGACAGGGACGTCGGAGACCCAGTACTTC
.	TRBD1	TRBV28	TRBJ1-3	CASSNRQGAGNTIYF	TGTGCCAGCAGTAATAGACAGGGGGCTGGAAACACCATATATTTT
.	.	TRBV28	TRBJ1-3	CASAKIPRGSSGNTIYF	TGTGCCAGCGCTAAAATACCCAGGGGCTCCTCTGGAAACACCATATATTTT
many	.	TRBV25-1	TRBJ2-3	CASSEYGRVGTDTQYF	TGTGCCAGCAGTGAATATGGCAGGGTAGGCACAGATACGCAGTATTTT
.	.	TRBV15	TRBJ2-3	CATSGAGLHTDTQYF	TGTGCCACCAGCGGAGCCGGACTTCACACAGATACGCAGTATTTT
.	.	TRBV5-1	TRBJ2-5	CASSSGAGETQYF	TGCGCCAGCAGCTCGGGGGCGGGAGAGACCCAGTACTTC
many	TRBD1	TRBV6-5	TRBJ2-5	CASRETVGQQETQYF	TGTGCCAGCAGAGAGACCGTGGGACAGCAAGAGACCCAGTACTTC
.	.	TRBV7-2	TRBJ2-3	CASSLEGQRSFPNTQYF	TGTGCCAGCAGCTTAGAAGGTCAGCGGAGCTTCCCTAATACGCAGTATTTT
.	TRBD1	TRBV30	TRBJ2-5	CAWSLRDRWLSGKETQYF	TGTGCCTGGAGCCTACGGGACAGGTGGTTGTCTGGGAAAGAGACCCAGTACTTC
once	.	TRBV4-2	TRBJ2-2	CASSQVAGEHRGAVF	TGTGCCAGCAGCCAAGTTGCAGGAGAACACCGGGGAGCTGTTTTT
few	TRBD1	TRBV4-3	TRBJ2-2	CASSTRTGAVVTGELFF	TGCGCCAGCAGCACTCGGACAGGGGCCGTAGTAACCGGGGAGCTGTTTTTT
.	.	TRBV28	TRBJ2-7	CASSLRDKASYEQYF	TGTGCCAGCAGCTTGAGGGATAAGGCCTCCTACGAGCAGTACTTC
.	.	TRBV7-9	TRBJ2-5	CASSLFDGVKGTQYF	TGTGCCAGCAGCTTGTTCGACGGGGTTAAGGGGACCCAGTACTTC
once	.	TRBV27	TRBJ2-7	CASSLFGLENTYEQYF	TGTGCCAGCAGTTTATTTGGGCTGGAAAATACCTACGAGCAGTACTTC
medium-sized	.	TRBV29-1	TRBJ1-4	CSVEAVGGVEKLFF	TGCAGCGTTGAAGCGGTGGGGGGCGTTGAAAAACTGTTTTTT
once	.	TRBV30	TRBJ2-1	CAWSGARNSYNEQFF	TGTGCCTGGAGTGGGGCCCGCAACTCCTACAATGAGCAGTTCTTC
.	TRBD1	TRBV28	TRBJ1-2	CASSWTGTNYGYTF	TGTGCCAGCAGCTGGACAGGGACTAACTATGGCTACACCTTC
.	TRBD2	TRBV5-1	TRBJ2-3	CASSSPRSRLAVTDTQYF	TGCGCCAGCAGCTCCCCGAGGAGCCGACTAGCCGTCACAGATACGCAGTATTTT
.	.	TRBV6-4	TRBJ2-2	CASSAEASTGELFF	TGTGCCAGCAGTGCGGAGGCTTCCACCGGGGAGCTGTTTTTT
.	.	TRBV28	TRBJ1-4	CATRLGGVGEKLFF	TGTGCCACCAGGTTGGGGGGCGTAGGTGAAAAACTGTTTTTT
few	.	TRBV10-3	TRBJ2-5	CAIKVGGDSETQYF	TGTGCCATCAAGGTTGGGGGTGATTCGGAGACCCAGTACTTC
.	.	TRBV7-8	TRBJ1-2	CASSLAGSNYGYTF	TGTGCCAGCAGCTTAGCAGGGAGTAACTATGGCTACACCTTC
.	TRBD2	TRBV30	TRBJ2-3	CAWTRAGVEDTQYF	TGTGCCTGGACCAGGGCGGGAGTTGAAGATACGCAGTATTTT
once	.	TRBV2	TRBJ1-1	CASSERTMNTEAFF	TGTGCCAGCAGTGAAAGGACTATGAACACTGAAGCTTTCTTT
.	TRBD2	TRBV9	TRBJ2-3	CASSVVGSSGTDTQYF	TGTGCCAGCAGCGTAGTGGGGTCTAGCGGAACAGATACGCAGTATTTT
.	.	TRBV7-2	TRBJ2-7	CASGTGTVPYEQYF	TGTGCCAGCGGCACAGGGACGGTCCCCTACGAGCAGTACTTC
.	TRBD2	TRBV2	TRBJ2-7	CASSSNTGTSGRLEQYF	TGTGCCAGCTCAAGCAATACCGGGACTAGCGGGAGACTGGAGCAGTACTTC
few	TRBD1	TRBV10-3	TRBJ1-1	CAISEQGDTEAFF	TGTGCCATCAGTGAACAGGGGGACACTGAAGCTTTCTTT
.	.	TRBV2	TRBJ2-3	CASRLVGVNTQYF	TGTGCCAGCAGACTAGTGGGTGTAAATACGCAGTATTTT
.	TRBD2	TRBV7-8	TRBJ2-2	CASSDLAGVNTGELFF	TGTGCCAGCAGCGATCTAGCGGGAGTCAACACCGGGGAGCTGTTTTTT
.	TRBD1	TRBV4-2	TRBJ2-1	CASSQTGGDYNEQFF	TGTGCCAGCAGCCAAACAGGGGGAGACTACAATGAGCAGTTCTTC
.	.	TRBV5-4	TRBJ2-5	CASSLESGQETQYF	TGTGCCAGCAGCTTGGAATCGGGGCAAGAGACCCAGTACTTC
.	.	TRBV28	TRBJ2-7	CASTQSRGGYEQYF	TGTGCCAGCACCCAGAGTAGGGGTGGCTACGAGCAGTACTTC
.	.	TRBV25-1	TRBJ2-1	CASSDPYLSSYNEQFF	TGTGCCAGCAGTGACCCTTATCTTAGCTCCTACAATGAGCAGTTCTTC
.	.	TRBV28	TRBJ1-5	CASKQAFEGQPQHF	TGTGCCAGCAAGCAGGCGTTTGAGGGTCAGCCCCAGCATTTT